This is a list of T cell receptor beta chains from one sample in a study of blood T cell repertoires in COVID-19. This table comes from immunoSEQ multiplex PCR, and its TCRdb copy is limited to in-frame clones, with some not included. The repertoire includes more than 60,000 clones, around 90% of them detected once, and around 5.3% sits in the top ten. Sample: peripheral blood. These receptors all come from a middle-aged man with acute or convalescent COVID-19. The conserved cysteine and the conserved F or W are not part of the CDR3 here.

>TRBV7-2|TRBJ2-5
ASSLGGTSGQETQY
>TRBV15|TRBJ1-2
ATRTEGAFGYT
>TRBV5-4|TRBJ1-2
ASSPATGRLDYGYT
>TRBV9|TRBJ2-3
ASSVVGRGQGADTQY
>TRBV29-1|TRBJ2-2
SVALGQGATGELF
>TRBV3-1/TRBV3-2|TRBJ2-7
ASSQALGRVSYEQY
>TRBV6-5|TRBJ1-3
ASSYQGMTGNTIY
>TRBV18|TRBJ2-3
ASSPERLASDTQY
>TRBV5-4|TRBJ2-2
ASSSWDRGNGELF
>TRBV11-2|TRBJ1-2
ASSLVRVYGYT
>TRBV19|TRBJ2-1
ASSIDGTSGTHNEQF
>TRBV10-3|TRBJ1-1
AAGQKNTEAF
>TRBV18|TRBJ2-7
ASSPSLQGIEQY
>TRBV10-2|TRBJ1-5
ASGGGFPVSVQPQH
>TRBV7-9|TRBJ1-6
ASSPAGRTSPLH
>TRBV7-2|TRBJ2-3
ASSLVQLAGGPTDTQY
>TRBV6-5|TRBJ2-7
ASSTSGMGTYEQY
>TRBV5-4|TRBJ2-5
ASSLGRLAGGGTQY
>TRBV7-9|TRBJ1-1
ASSQGDYRYTEAF
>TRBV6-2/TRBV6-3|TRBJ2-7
ASSYILEQY
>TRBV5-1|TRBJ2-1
ASSLGLNYNEQF
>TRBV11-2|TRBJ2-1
ASSLDRSGLAGLLGQF
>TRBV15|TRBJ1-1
ATSRRTGAGNTEAF
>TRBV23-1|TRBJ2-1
ASSQSIGGSGEQF
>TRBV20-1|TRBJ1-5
SASTAGGQPQH
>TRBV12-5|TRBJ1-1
ASGQVGVNTEAF
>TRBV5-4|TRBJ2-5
ASSMMLLAGGFRGTQY
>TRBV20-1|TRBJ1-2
SASLGQNYGYT
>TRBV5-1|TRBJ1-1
ASSLTGPGGAF